This T cell receptor (beta chain) was documented in a study of T cell responses to AZD1222 COVID-19 vaccine (dated by TCRdb to about 2021). Concerning the study at large: TCR sequencing covered some 250 trial participants: 200 to 220 given two doses of AZD1222 and about 26 given two doses of MenACWY control vaccine. Enrollment into the trials was organized by age into subgroups of 18-55, 56-69 and 70-plus years, and those subgroups contained approximately 150, 30 and 60 TCR-sequenced participants, respectively. Results and caveats for the whole study, not just this receptor: Because no samples from the day 14 peak response were available, repertoires could be characterized only after the peak T cell response. Reportedly, almost half of the unique spike-specific TCRs recognized epitopes lying outside the regions that are mutated in the B.1.351 and B.1.1.7 variants. After two AZD1222 doses, both the breadth and the depth of spike-specific TCRs were significantly higher than at day 0 and than in MenACWY recipients. In the small 56-69-year group, the increase in depth fell short of significance, most likely because of low power. Conclusions about previously exposed vaccinees are limited, since just five or six AZD1222 recipients were seropositive for SARS-CoV-2 at baseline. Most participants were white British and females outnumbered males, and the authors suggested that clonal diversity may have been underestimated. The vaccine-associated CD4 TCRs covered the entire spike protein, and the dominant responses fell in regions 160-218 and 743-854.

Sequences LNHDA (CDR1) and SQIVND (CDR2) are obtained from the germline V gene (reference sequence). The CDR3, cysteine through phenylalanine, is 15 amino acids long. The retained sequence is limited to the CDR3, 45 bases, with the frame set at the first base. V loses 3 bases of germline sequence and J loses 1 base, and the interval between the two ends is 13 bases. Comment on this clone: Its antigen remains unidentified. Per-base qualities were not stored, and no clone one base away is much larger.

This specimen's time point label, interpreted: about 28 days (+/-7) after the second vaccine dose. AZD1222 recipients with second doses at about 4 weeks or about 12 weeks were pooled, because spike-specific TCR depth and breadth did not differ between schedules. Vaccinee samples were obtained from the UK trials COV001 and COV002, which included a single-blind randomized controlled phase 2/3 trial of AZD1222 (ChAdOx1 nCoV-19) in healthy adults. For TCRbeta chain sequencing, PBMC samples were collected from trial participants at day 0 and at day 28 after the second dose. The CDR3 regions of human TCRbeta chains were analyzed by immunosequencing. The paper's data handling went like this. Repertoire TCRs were checked for matches against a reference library of SARS-CoV-2-specific TCRs that had been generated using the MIRA antigen-specificity platform. Breadth was defined as the fraction of unique TCRs that were SARS-CoV-2-associated. Depth was defined as the fraction of total T cells that were SARS-CoV-2-associated. Using the MIRA data, every spike-specific TCR was mapped to the spike region that the TCR reacted to and assigned to either a CD4 or a CD8 class. Log10-transformed breadth and depth values were compared by one-way ANOVA with Sidak's multiple comparisons tests. Here the immuneACCESS table is served through TCRdb, limited to in-frame sequences with V and J called. Missing clones are a known gap in these copies; in checked studies unresolved V genes cover under half, and the rest lacks a known reason. That table is the source of V, J and clone size, and D and trimming were worked out from the DNA. The table for this sample lists some 60,000 clones; over 65% of them were counted only once. The ten largest clones add up to 3% to 4% of the sample.

Rearrangement joined TRBV19 to TRBJ2-7; a confident D gene designation cannot be given. The material sequenced was peripheral blood, taken 28 days after the second AZD1222 dose. The receptor's source is an adult who received the AZD1222 COVID-19 vaccine. CDR3 reads: CASSIQAIGSYEQYF. The base sequence is TGTGCCAGTAGTATCCAAGCTATTGGATCCTACGAGCAGTACTTC.